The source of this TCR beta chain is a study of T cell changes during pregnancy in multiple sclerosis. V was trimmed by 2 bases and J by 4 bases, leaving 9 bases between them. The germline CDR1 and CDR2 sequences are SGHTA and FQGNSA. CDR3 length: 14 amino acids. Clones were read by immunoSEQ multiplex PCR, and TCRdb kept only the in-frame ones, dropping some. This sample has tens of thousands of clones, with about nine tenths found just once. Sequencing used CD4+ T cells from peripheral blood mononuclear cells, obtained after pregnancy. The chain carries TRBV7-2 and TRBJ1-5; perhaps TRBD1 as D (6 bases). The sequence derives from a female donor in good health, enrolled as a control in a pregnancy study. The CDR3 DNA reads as TGTGCCAGCAGCTTAATGGGGGCGAATCAGCCCCAGCATTTT. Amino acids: CASSLMGANQPQHF.